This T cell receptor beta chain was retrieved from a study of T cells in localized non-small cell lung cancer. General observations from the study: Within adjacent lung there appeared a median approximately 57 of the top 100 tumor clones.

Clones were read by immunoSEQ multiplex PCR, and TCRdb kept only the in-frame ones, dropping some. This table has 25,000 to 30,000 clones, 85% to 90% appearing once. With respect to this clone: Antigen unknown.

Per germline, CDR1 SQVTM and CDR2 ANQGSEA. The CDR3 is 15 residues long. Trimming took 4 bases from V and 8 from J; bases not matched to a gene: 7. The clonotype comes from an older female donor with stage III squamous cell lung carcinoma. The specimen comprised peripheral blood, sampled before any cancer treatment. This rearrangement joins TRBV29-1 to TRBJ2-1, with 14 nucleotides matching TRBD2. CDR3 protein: CSVVGLAGGRDEQFF. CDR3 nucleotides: TGCAGCGTTGTCGGACTAGCGGGGGGCCGTGATGAGCAGTTCTTC.